Listed here are 21 T cell receptor beta chains from one sample, sequenced in a study of blood T cell repertoires in COVID-19. Clones were read by immunoSEQ multiplex PCR, and TCRdb kept only the in-frame ones, dropping some. The table records about 270,000 clones, approximately 91% of them present only once. The sequenced material came from PBMCs or T cells enriched from blood (not recorded which). These receptor sequences come from a woman between 35 and 50 years old with acute COVID-19.

This rearrangement joins TRBV9 to TRBJ2-2; TRBD1 might be the D (5 bases). CDR1 is SGDLS, CDR2 YYNGEE, per germline. Trimming took off 4 bases at V and 1 base at J, with 8 bases between the two ends. The CDR3 has 14 amino acids. The CDR3 nucleotides read TGTGCCAGCAGCAGGCAGGGGAACACCGGGGAGCTGTTTTTT. Translated, it gives CASSRQGNTGELFF.

The J gene is TRBJ2-7, the V gene TRBV30; no clear D. This CDR3 spans 13 amino acids. The V gene's germline CDR1 is GTSNPN and CDR2 SVGIG (reference sequence). V lost 1 base, J lost 4 bases, and 11 bases lay in between. CDR3 loop: CAWSGNSQYEQYF. The CDR3 DNA is TGTGCCTGGAGTGGTAACAGCCAATACGAGCAGTACTTC.

This chain connects TRBV11-3 to TRBJ2-7, with D unresolved. This CDR3 has 15 amino acids. Germline V gene lookup returns CDR1 SGHNT and CDR2 YENEEA. V was cut by 1 base and J by 0 bases, with 10 bases left in between. CDR3 nucleotide sequence: TGTGCCAGCAGCTTAGGCAGCGCGGACTCCTACGAGCAGTACTTC. It translates to CASSLGSADSYEQYF.

This clone appeared once. The chain recombines TRBV6-5 with TRBJ1-6, with D maybe TRBD1 (6 bases). This CDR3 region has 15 residues. Germline assignment: CDR1 MNHEY and CDR2 SVGAGI. The V and J ends lost 6 bases and 7 bases respectively, with 16 bases between them. The CDR3 is CASRPRGGRNSPLHF. In DNA form, the CDR3 reads TGTGCCAGCAGACCTCGCGGGGGGCGGAATTCACCCCTCCACTTT.

The V gene is TRBV5-4, the J gene TRBJ2-1, with 9 bases matching TRBD2. Germline-derived CDR1 and CDR2 are SGHNT and YYREEE (reference sequence). The CDR3 covers 18 residues. V lost 0 bases to trimming and J lost 6 bases; unmatched junction nucleotides: 13. DNA of the CDR3: TGTGCCAGCAGCTTGGGACAGCGAGGGCCAGCGGGAGGCAATGAGCAGTTCTTC. Its protein product is CASSLGQRGPAGGNEQFF.

V gene TRBV10-2 combines with J gene TRBJ2-5; 8 bases agree with TRBD2. V was pared by 6 bases and J by 0 bases, with 3 bases of the junction left unmatched. This CDR3 has 14 amino acids. The germline V gene has CDR1 WSHSY and CDR2 SAAADI. The CDR3 here is CASSGGANQETQYF. CDR3 DNA: TGCGCCAGCAGCGGGGGGGCTAACCAAGAGACCCAGTACTTC.

To note about this clone: Other nucleotide sequences in the sample specify the same CDR3. The V call is TRBV18, the J call TRBJ2-5, with D tentatively TRBD1 (6 bases). This CDR3 has 13 amino acids. Germline V CDR1 and CDR2: KGHSH, LQKENI. V was shortened by 4 bases and J by 0 bases, with 6 bases between the two germline ends. The CDR3 nucleotides read TGTGCCAGCTCACGGACAGACCAAGAGACCCAGTACTTC. Translating gives CASSRTDQETQYF.

The rearrangement links TRBV9 to TRBJ2-5, with TRBD2 matching 10 bases. Germline trimming cut 0 bases from V and 1 base from J; bases unmatched to any gene: 3. Looked up from germline, CDR1 is SGDLS and CDR2 is YYNGEE. CDR3 size: 16 residues. The CDR3 here is CASSVGLAGVQETQYF. The CDR3 coding sequence is TGTGCCAGCAGCGTAGGGCTAGCGGGAGTCCAAGAGACCCAGTACTTC.

This chain joins TRBV21-1 and TRBJ2-2; the table's D gene call, TRBD2, was not cross checked with the DNA. TRBV21-1 is listed as a pseudogene. The CDR3 runs to 17 residues. The DNA of the CDR3 is TGTGCCAGCATCGGCTTGATACTAGCGGGAGGAGCCGGGGAGCTGTTTTTT. This codes for CASIGLILAGGAGELFF.

The chain links TRBV19 to TRBJ1-5; possibly TRBD1 for D (5 bases). The germline V gene encodes CDR1 LNHDA and CDR2 SQIVND (reference sequence). The V end was cut by 5 bases, the J end by 4 bases, with 21 bases between. There are 17 residues in the CDR3. CDR3 sequence: CASSSLGETAYNQPQHF. The CDR3, as DNA: TGTGCCAGTAGTTCTCTCGGAGAGACAGCCTATAATCAGCCCCAGCATTTT.

The gene calls are TRBV19 and TRBJ2-3, with 7 bases matching TRBD1. Germline trimming cut 7 bases from V and 1 base from J; bases unmatched to any gene: 11. Germline lookup yields CDR1 LNHDA and CDR2 SQIVND (reference sequence). The CDR3 contains 16 residues. Written as DNA, the CDR3 is TGTGCCAGTACCCCGGACAGGTCTTCGGGCACAGATACGCAGTATTTT. Amino acids: CASTPDRSSGTDTQYF.

This sequence joins TRBV7-9 and TRBJ1-4; TRBD1 matches at 9 bases. The germline CDR1 and CDR2 sequences are SEHNR and FQNEAQ (reference sequence). V dropped 5 bases and J dropped 7; count of bases not matched to a gene: 8. The CDR3 has 15 amino acids. The CDR3 region has the DNA TGTGCCAGCAGCCCAGGGACAGGGCGGGGTGAAAAACTGTTTTTT. This encodes CASSPGTGRGEKLFF.

The chain uses TRBV24-1 and TRBJ2-7; TRBD1 agrees at 9 bases. The CDR3 contains 16 residues. V lost 5 bases, J lost 3 bases, and 10 bases stayed unmatched. Germline V gene sequence: CDR1 KGHDR, CDR2 SFDVKD. The CDR3, as DNA: TGTGCCACCAGTGTCCAAGGTGGGACAGGGATCTACGAGCAGTACTTC. Amino acids: CATSVQGGTGIYEQYF.

CDR3 coding DNA: TGTGCCAGCAGCCCGCCGAGGACAGCTAACACTGAAGCTTTCTTT. It is translated as CASSPPRTANTEAFF. The chain carries TRBV7-8 and TRBJ1-1; perhaps TRBD1 as D (6 bases). V lost 5 bases, J lost 2 bases, and 15 bases lay in between. The CDR3 sequence is 15 residues long. Germline V gene sequence: CDR1 SGHVS, CDR2 FQNEAQ. The full variable domain, completed using reference TRBV7-8 and TRBJ1-1, is GAGVSQSPRYKVAKRGQDVALRCDPISGHVSLFWYQQALGQGPEFLTYFQNEAQLDKSGLPSDRFFAERPEGSVSTLKIQRTQQEDSAVYLCASSPPRTANTEAFFGQGTRLTVV.

The chain has TRBV13 and TRBJ2-7; 8 nucleotides align to TRBD1. CDR3 size: 15 residues. Per the germline V gene, CDR1 is PRHDT and CDR2 is FYEKMQ (reference sequence). Trimming cost V 5 bases and J 2 bases; bases outside gene matches: 8. CDR3 DNA: TGTGCCAGCAGCCCAAGGACAGGGCCCGCCTACGAGCAGTACTTC. Its translation is CASSPRTGPAYEQYF.

The rearrangement links TRBV28 to TRBJ2-1; 11 bases align to TRBD2. The germline gives CDR1 MDHEN, CDR2 SYDVKM. The ends lost 9 bases at V and 4 bases at J; junction bases unmatched: 8. The CDR3 loop spans 15 amino acids. The CDR3 nucleotides are TGTGCCAGTATTTTTAGCGGGGGGGCGTACAATGAGCAGTTCTTC. Protein product: CASIFSGGAYNEQFF.

This chain joins TRBV15 and TRBJ2-7, with D uncertain. The CDR3 has 13 residues. Per germline, CDR1 LNHNV and CDR2 YYDKDF (reference sequence). Trimming took off 1 base at V and 3 bases at J, with 7 bases between the two ends. DNA of the CDR3: TGTGCCACCAGCAGAGGGGCTAACTACGAGCAGTACTTC. This codes for CATSRGANYEQYF.

The chain links TRBV5-1 to TRBJ2-2; the match to TRBD1 covers 12 bases. This CDR3 contains 16 residues. Losses at the gene ends were 3 bases for V and 7 bases for J; bases not matched to a gene: 7. The germline CDR1 and CDR2 sequences are SGHRS and YFSETQ. CDR3 sequence (DNA): TGCGCCAGCAGCTCCGGGACAGGGGGCTTGGGCGGGGAGCTGTTTTTT. This gives the protein CASSSGTGGLGGELFF.

A few counts support this clone. The chain carries TRBV5-1 and TRBJ1-2; 10 nucleotides line up with TRBD1. V was pared by 4 bases and J by 5 bases, with 8 bases of the junction left unmatched. Germline-derived CDR1 and CDR2 are SGHRS and YFSETQ. This CDR3 spans 15 amino acids. CDR3 coding DNA: TGCGCCAGCAGCGAATGGGGACAGGGGCCTTATGGCTACACCTTC. It specifies CASSEWGQGPYGYTF.

V and J are TRBV5-5 and TRBJ1-6; D possibly corresponds to TRBD1 (5 bases). Germline-derived CDR1 and CDR2 are SGHKS and YYEKEE (reference sequence). Trimming took off 0 bases at V and 5 bases at J, with 6 bases between the two ends. This CDR3 region has 14 residues. DNA for the CDR3: TGTGCCAGCAGCTTGGCCAGGGATAATTCACCCCTCCACTTT. Its protein is CASSLARDNSPLHF.

The rearrangement links TRBV2 to TRBJ1-1; 9 bases fit TRBD1. V lost 4 bases, J lost 11 bases, and 8 bases stayed unmatched. Germline V gene lookup returns CDR1 SNHLY and CDR2 FYNNEI. The length of the CDR3 is 13 residues. Written as DNA, the CDR3 is TGTGCCAGCAGTGTTGACAGGGGGATTGAGGCTTTCTTT. Its protein is CASSVDRGIEAFF. The entire variable domain, with the rest obtained from reference TRBV2 and TRBJ1-1, is as follows: EPEVTQTPSHQVTQMGQEVILRCVPISNHLYFYWYRQILGQKVEFLVSFYNNEISEKSEIFDDQFSVERPDGSNFTLKIRSTKLEDSAMYFCASSVDRGIEAFFGQGTRLTVV.